The rows below give T cell receptor beta chains drawn from one sample of a study of CD8+ T cells in alopecia areata. Data came from immunoSEQ multiplex PCR; TCRdb stores just in-frame clones and leaves some out. The table records approximately 220,000 clones, more than 30% of them present only once. Source: CD4+ T cells sorted from blood, taken between weeks 30 and 35, from a patient treated with tofacitinib. Source of these receptors: a human donor with alopecia areata. The CDR3 runs from the conserved cysteine through the conserved F or W.

v_gene,len,j_gene,CDR3aa
TRBV29-1,14,TRBJ2-1,CSVQGARPYNEQFF
TRBV29-1,14,TRBJ1-5,CSVRTGVSNQPQHF
TRBV29-1,15,TRBJ2-3,CSVESRTPRTDTQYF
TRBV5-4,13,TRBJ2-1,CASSWGRDNEQFF
TRBV9,15,TRBJ2-3,CASSVGRQATDTQYF
TRBV29-1,11,TRBJ2-7,CSAGQIYEQYF
TRBV6-6,12,TRBJ2-7,CASSRDSGEQYF
TRBV10-3,13,TRBJ1-2,CAIWTGTGYGYTF
TRBV7-3,15,TRBJ1-6,CASSLAAGPGSPLHF
TRBV5-6,17,TRBJ1-3,CASSPQMGGSTGNTIYF
TRBV7-2,16,TRBJ1-2,CASSQPGRPGGYGYTF
TRBV28,17,TRBJ2-3,CASSSLGQGLTKDTQYF
TRBV2,12,TRBJ1-2,CASTIGQGGYTF
TRBV7-2,19,TRBJ2-3,CASSLTPWGGGASADTQYF
TRBV29-1,11,TRBJ1-2,CSDGTNYGYTF
TRBV29-1,12,TRBJ1-3,CSVVAGSVAIYF
TRBV9,13,TRBJ2-1,CASSVEVRDEQFF
TRBV29-1,14,TRBJ1-4,CSVGPQGSNEKLFF
TRBV30,17,TRBJ2-3,CAWSVLGGGIFADTQYF
TRBV27,14,TRBJ1-1,CASSLALDGKEAFF
TRBV5-1,13,TRBJ1-1,CASSDDRNTEAFF
TRBV29-1,14,TRBJ1-4,CSVEAGPPNEKLFF
TRBV5-6,15,TRBJ1-1,CASSLTNRENTEAFF
TRBV5-1,17,TRBJ1-5,CASSLGAGKSGNQPQHF
TRBV30,16,TRBJ2-1,CAWGLAGGSSYNEQFF
TRBV15,14,TRBJ1-5,CATSRVHANQPQHF
TRBV7-9,12,TRBJ2-2,CASSLEVGELFF
TRBV30,18,TRBJ1-3,CAWITPGSFRTTGNTIYF
TRBV20-1,11,TRBJ1-1,CSAREVRAAFF